These 3 T cell receptor beta chains came from one sample sequenced in a study of metastatic and nonmetastatic thyroid tumors (dated by TCRdb to between 2020 and 2021). No patient had received any treatment before thyroid surgery. Library construction relied on PCR. The sequencer listed for this sample is Illumina HiSeq 4000. TCRdb ran its own pipeline on the public reads, namely fastp trimming at Q25 and MiXCR clone calling, and kept in-frame beta chains. The sample profile shows roughly 48,000 clones; about 15% of them were found once. Just under 3% of the sample goes to the ten largest clones. Sequenced material: blood. The source of these receptors is a female donor with papillary thyroid cancer or a benign thyroid nodule (not recorded which). Some clones in this sample may be carry-over from other donors' samples.

This chain uses TRBV2 with TRBJ2-3; 7 bases agree with TRBD2. CDR1 and CDR2 from the germline V gene are SNHLY and FYNNEI. Unmatched junction bases numbered 8, after V lost 6 bases and J lost 11 bases. The CDR3 length is 12 residues. The CDR3 region is CASRREGYEQYF. CDR3 sequence (DNA): TGTGCCAGCAGGAGGGAGGGCTACGAGCAGTATTTT.

This clone was picked up many times. The chain employs TRBV29-1 and TRBJ1-2; 9 bases agree with TRBD1. The trim removed 7 bases at V and 1 base at J, leaving 7 bases unmatched. The CDR3 has 14 residues. Germline CDR1 is SQVTM and CDR2 is ANQGSEA. The CDR3, as DNA: TGCAGCGCCGCAGGGACAGGGTTTAACTATGGCTACACCTTC. Translation gives CSAAGTGFNYGYTF. The complete variable domain, with remaining parts taken from reference TRBV29-1 and TRBJ1-2, reads SAVISQKPSRDICQRGTSLTIQCQVDSQVTMMFWYRQQPGQSLTLIATANQGSEATYESGFVIDKFPISRPNLTFSTLTVSNMSPEDSSIYLCSAAGTGFNYGYTFGSGTRLTVV.

V is TRBV7-1 and J is TRBJ2-3, with TRBD2 identical over 12 bases. TRBV7-1 has ORF status, its function being uncertain. The V gene end was trimmed by 2 bases and the J gene end by 5 bases; junction bases not matched to a gene: 14. The CDR3 spans 19 residues. CDR3 in DNA: TGTGCCAGCAGCTCACCCCGACAGACTAGCGGGAGTCGTGGAGATACGCAGTATTTT. Translated, it gives CASSSPRQTSGSRGDTQYF.